This T cell receptor (beta chain) appears in the sequencing data of a study of T cell responses to AZD1222 COVID-19 vaccine. Overall study results and limits: Most donors were white British and more were female, and clonal diversity was possibly underestimated. Nearly half of spike-specific TCRs reportedly go after variant regions that carry no mutations. Increased Spike-specific TCR breadth and depth were observed after two AZD1222 doses. Samples come after the peak T cell response, not at day 14.

Sequencing was performed with immunoSEQ multiplex PCR; in TCRdb, only in-frame clones are kept and a portion is missing. The sample lists over 150,000 clones; around 85% were seen once. CDR1 is SGHKS and CDR2 is YYEKEE in the germline V gene (reference sequence). The CDR3 is 15 amino acids. V was pared by 0 bases and J by 3 bases, with 1 base of the junction left unmatched. With respect to this clone: Its target is not known.

The receptor comes from an adult who received the AZD1222 COVID-19 vaccine. Sequenced here: peripheral blood, sampled 28 days after the second AZD1222 dose. The chain combines TRBV5-5 with TRBJ2-3; 10 nucleotides line up with TRBD2. As DNA, the CDR3 is TGTGCCAGCAGCTTGGGAGCGGGGGGGACAGATACGCAGTATTTT. Amino acids: CASSLGAGGTDTQYF.